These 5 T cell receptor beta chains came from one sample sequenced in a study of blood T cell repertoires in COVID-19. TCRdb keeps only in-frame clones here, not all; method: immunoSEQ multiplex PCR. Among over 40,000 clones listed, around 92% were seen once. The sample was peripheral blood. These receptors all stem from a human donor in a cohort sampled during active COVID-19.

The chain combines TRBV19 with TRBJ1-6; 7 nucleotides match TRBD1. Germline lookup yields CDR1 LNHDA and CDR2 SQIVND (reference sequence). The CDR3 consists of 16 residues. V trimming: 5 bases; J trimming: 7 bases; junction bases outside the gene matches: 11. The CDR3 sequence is CASSPSDRARNSPLHF. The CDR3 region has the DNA TGTGCCAGTAGTCCTTCCGACAGGGCCCGCAATTCACCCCTCCACTTT.

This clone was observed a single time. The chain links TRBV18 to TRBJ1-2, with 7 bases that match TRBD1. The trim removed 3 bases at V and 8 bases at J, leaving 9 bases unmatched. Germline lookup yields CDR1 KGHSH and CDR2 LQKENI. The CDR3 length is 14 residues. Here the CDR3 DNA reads TGTGCCAGCTCACCTCTTGACAGGGCTGAGGGCTACACCTTC. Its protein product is CASSPLDRAEGYTF.

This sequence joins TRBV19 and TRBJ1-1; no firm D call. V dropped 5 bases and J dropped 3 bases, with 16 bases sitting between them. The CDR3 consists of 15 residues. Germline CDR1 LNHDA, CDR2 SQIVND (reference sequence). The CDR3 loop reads CASSYPRREDTEAFF. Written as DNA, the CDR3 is TGTGCCAGTAGTTACCCACGCCGGGAGGACACTGAAGCTTTCTTT.

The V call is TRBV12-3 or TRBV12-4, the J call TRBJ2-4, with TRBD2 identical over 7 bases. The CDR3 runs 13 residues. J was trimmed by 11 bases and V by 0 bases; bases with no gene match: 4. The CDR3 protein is CASSLALGRVQYF. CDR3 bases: TGTGCCAGCAGTTTAGCGCTGGGGAGGGTTCAGTACTTC.

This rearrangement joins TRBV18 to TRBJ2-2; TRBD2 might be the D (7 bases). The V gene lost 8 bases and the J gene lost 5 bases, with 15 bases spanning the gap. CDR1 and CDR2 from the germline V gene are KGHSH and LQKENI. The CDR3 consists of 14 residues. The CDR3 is CASLGQRGTGELFF. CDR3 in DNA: TGTGCCAGCCTAGGACAGCGGGGAACCGGGGAGCTGTTTTTT.